This T cell receptor beta chain was sequenced during a study of spatial heterogeneity in lung cancer. The study tagged each TCR cDNA molecule with a unique molecular identifier. TCRdb re-called the 5' RACE reads through MiXCR, storing one row per CDR3 protein. The data show around 110,000 distinct CDR3 sequences, with about 12% seen just once and approximately 15% held by the top ten. Findings of the study overall: In blood, ubiquitous expanded tumor TCRs appeared more at resection than follow-up.

This clonotype was recorded many times. Its antigen is still unknown. The time point denotes: blood at routine non-recurrence follow-up after resection. Sequencing of whole RNA from tumor, nontumor lung or frozen PBMC involved no sorting. Germline loops: CDR1 ENHRY, CDR2 SYGVKD. V lost 5 bases to trimming and J lost 6 bases, with 13 bases between them. The CDR3 loop spans 13 amino acids. This receptor was obtained from a male donor with early-stage non-small cell lung cancer. The J gene is TRBJ1-1, the V gene TRBV10-3; TRBD1 might be the D (5 bases). The material sequenced was PBMCs, taken at follow-up. The CDR3 region is CAISSKGVPEAFF. The DNA for the CDR3 is TGTGCCATCAGTTCCAAAGGGGTTCCTGAAGCTTTCTTT.